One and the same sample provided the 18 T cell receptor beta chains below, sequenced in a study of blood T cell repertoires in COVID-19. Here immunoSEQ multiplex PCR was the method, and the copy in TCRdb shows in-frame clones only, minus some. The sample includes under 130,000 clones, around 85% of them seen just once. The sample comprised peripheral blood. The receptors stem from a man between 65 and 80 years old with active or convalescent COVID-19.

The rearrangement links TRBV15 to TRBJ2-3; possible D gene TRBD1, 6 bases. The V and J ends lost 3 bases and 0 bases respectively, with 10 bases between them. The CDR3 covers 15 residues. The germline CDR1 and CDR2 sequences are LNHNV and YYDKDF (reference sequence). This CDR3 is CATSSRGQSTDTQYF. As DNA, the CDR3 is TGTGCCACCAGCAGTCGCGGACAGAGCACAGATACGCAGTATTTT.

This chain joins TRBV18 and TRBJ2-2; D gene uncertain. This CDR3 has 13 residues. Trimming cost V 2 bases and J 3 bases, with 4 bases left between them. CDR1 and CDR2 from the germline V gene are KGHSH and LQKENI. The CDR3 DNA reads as TGTGCCAGCTCACCAGCGGACACCGGGGAGCTGTTTTTT. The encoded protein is CASSPADTGELFF. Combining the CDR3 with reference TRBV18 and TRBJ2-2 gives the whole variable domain NAGVMQNPRHLVRRRGQEARLRCSPMKGHSHVYWYRQLPEEGLKFMVYLQKENIIDESGMPKERFSAEFPKEGPSILRIQQVVRGDSAAYFCASSPADTGELFFGEGSRLTVL.

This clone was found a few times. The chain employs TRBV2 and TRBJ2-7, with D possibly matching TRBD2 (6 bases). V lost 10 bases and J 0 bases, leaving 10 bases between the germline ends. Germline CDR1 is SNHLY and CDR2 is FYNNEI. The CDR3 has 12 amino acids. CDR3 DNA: TGTGCCACCGCGGGGAACTCCTACGAGCAGTACTTC. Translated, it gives CATAGNSYEQYF.

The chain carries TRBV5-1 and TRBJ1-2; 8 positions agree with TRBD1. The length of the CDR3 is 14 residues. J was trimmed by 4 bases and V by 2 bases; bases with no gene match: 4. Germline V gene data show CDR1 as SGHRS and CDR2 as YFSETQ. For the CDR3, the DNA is TGCGCCAGCAGCTTCTCCACAGGGGGCTATGGCTACACCTTC. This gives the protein CASSFSTGGYGYTF. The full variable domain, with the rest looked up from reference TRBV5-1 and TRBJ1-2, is KAGVTQTPRYLIKTRGQQVTLSCSPISGHRSVSWYQQTPGQGLQFLFEYFSETQRNKGNFPGRFSGRQFSNSRSEMNVSTLELGDSALYLCASSFSTGGYGYTFGSGTRLTVV.

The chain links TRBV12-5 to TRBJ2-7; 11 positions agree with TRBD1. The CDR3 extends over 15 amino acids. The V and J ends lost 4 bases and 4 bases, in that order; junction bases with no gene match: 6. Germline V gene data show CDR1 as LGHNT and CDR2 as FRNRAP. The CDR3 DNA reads TGTGCTAGTGGTTCGGGGACAGGGGGTCGTTACGAGCAGTACTTC. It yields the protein CASGSGTGGRYEQYF.

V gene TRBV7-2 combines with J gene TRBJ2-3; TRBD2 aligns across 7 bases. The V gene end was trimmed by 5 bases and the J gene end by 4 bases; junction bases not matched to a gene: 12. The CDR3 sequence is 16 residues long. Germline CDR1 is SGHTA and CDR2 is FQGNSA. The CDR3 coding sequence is TGTGCCAGCAGCCCCCGGGACTTACTAGCGCCAGATACGCAGTATTTT. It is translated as CASSPRDLLAPDTQYF.

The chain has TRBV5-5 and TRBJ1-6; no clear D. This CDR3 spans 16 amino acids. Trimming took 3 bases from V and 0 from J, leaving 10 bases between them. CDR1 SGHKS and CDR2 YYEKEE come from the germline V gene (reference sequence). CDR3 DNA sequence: TGTGCCAGCAGCTCGCGGTCGAGCTCCTATAATTCACCCCTCCACTTT. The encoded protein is CASSSRSSSYNSPLHF.

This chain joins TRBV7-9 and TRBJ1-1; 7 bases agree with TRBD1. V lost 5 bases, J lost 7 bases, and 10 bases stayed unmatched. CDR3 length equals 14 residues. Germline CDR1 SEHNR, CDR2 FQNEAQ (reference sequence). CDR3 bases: TGTGCCAGCAGCCCCACTCTCGACAGGGTTGAAGCTTTCTTT. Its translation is CASSPTLDRVEAFF.

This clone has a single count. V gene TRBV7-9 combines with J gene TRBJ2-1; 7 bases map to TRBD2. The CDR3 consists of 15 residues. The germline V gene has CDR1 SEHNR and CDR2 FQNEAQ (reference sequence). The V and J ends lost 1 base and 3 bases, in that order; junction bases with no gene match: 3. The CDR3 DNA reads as TGTGCCAGCAGCTTAGAGGGCGGGGGCTACAATGAGCAGTTCTTC. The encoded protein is CASSLEGGGYNEQFF.

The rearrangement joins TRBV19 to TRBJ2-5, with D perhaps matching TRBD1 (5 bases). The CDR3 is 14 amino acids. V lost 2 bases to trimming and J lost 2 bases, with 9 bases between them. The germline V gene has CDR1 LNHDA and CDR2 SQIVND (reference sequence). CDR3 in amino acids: CASSITGVQETQYF. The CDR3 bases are TGTGCCAGTAGTATAACAGGCGTACAAGAGACCCAGTACTTC. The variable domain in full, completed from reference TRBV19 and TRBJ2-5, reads DGGITQSPKYLFRKEGQNVTLSCEQNLNHDAMYWYRQDPGQGLRLIYYSQIVNDFQKGDIAEGYSVSREKKESFPLTVTSAQKNPTAFYLCASSITGVQETQYFGPGTRLLVL.

The DNA of the CDR3 is TGTGCCGGCCGGGACTCCGGGAAAGAGCAGTACTTC. Translation: CAGRDSGKEQYF. The chain employs TRBV2 and TRBJ2-7, with D possibly matching TRBD2 (6 bases). The CDR3 runs 12 residues. Germline V CDR1 and CDR2: SNHLY, FYNNEI. V lost 11 bases to trimming and J lost 7 bases, with 18 bases between them. Together with reference TRBV2 and TRBJ2-7, the CDR3 gives the full variable domain: EPEVTQTPSHQVTQMGQEVILRCVPISNHLYFYWYRQILGQKVEFLVSFYNNEISEKSEIFDDQFSVERPDGSNFTLKIRSTKLEDSAMYFCAGRDSGKEQYFGPGTRLTVT.

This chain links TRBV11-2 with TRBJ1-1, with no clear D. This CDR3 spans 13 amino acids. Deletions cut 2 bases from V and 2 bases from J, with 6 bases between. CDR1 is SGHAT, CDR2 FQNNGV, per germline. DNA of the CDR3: TGTGCCAGCAGCTTACAATTCAACACTGAAGCTTTCTTT. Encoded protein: CASSLQFNTEAFF.

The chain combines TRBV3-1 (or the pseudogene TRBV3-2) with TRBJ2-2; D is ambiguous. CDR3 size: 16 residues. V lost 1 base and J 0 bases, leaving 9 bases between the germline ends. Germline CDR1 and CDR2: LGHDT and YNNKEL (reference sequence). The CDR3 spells CASSQVRSANTGELFF. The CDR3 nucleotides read TGTGCCAGCAGCCAAGTACGGAGCGCGAACACCGGGGAGCTGTTTTTT.

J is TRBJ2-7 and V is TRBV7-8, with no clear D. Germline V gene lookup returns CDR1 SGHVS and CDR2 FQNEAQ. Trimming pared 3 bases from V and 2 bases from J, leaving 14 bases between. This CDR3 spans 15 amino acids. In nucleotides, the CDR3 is TGTGCCAGCAGCTTTGGGCCGGATTTTACCTACGAGCAGTACTTC. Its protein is CASSFGPDFTYEQYF.

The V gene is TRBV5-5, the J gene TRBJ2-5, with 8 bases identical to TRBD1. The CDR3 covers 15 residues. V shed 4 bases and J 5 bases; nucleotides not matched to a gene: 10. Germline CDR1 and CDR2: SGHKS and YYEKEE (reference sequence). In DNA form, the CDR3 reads TGTGCCAGCAGCCGCCAACAGGGGGTGGGGGAGACCCAGTACTTC. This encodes CASSRQQGVGETQYF.

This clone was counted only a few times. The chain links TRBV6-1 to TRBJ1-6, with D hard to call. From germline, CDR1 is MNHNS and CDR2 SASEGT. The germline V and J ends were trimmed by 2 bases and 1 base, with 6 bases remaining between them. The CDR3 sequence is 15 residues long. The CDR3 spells CASSEWESYNSPLHF. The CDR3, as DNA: TGTGCCAGCAGTGAATGGGAGTCCTATAATTCACCCCTCCACTTT.

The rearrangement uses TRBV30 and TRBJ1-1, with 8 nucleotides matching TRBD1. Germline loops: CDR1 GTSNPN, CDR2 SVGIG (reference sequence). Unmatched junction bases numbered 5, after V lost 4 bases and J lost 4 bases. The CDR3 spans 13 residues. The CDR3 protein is CAWTSTGATEAFF. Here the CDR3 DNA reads TGTGCCTGGACCTCGACAGGGGCCACTGAAGCTTTCTTT.

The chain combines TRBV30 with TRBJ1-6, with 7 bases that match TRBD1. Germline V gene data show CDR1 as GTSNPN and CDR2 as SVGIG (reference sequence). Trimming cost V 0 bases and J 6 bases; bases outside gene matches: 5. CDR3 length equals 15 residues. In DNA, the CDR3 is TGTGCCTGGAGTGTACTGAGACAGGGTAATTCACCCCTCCACTTT. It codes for CAWSVLRQGNSPLHF.